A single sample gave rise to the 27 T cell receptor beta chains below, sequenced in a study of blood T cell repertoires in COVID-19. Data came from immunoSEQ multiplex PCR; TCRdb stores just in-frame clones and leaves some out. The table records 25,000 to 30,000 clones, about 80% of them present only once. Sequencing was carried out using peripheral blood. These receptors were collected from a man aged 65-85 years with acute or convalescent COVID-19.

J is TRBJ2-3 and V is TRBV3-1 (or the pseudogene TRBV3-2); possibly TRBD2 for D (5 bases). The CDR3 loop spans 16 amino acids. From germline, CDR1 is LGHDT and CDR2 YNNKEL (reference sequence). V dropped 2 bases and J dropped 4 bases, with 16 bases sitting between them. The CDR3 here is CASSQLLVTRADTQYF. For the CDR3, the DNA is TGTGCCAGCAGCCAACTACTAGTTACAAGGGCAGATACGCAGTATTTT.

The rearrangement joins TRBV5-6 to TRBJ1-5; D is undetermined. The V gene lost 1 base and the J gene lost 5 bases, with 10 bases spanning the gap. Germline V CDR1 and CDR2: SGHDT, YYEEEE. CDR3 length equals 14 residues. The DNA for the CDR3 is TGTGCCAGCAGCTTGTCCGGGTGGGATCAGCCCCAGCATTTT. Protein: CASSLSGWDQPQHF.

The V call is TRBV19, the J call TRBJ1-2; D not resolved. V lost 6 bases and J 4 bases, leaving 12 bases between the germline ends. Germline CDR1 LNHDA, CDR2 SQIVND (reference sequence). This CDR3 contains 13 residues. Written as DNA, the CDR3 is TGTGCCAGTAGCTCAGAAACGCTCTATGGCTACACCTTC. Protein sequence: CASSSETLYGYTF.

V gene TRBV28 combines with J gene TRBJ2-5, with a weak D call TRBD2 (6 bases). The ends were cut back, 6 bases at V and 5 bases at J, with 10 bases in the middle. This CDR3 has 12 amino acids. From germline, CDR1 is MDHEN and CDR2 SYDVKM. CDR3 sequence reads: CASSRERETQYF. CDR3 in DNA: TGTGCCAGCAGCCGGGAGCGGGAGACCCAGTACTTC.

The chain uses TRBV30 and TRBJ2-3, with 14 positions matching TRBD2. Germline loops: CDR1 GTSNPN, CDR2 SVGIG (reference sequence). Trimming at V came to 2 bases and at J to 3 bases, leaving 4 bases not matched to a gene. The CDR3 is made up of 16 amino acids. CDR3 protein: CAWSRGLAGGTDTQYF. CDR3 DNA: TGTGCCTGGAGTAGAGGACTAGCGGGGGGTACAGATACGCAGTATTTT.

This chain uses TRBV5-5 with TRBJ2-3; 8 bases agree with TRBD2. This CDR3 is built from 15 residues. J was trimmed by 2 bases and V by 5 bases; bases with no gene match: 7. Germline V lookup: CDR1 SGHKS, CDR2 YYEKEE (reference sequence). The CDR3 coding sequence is TGTGCCAGCAGTGGACGGGAGGGTTCCACAGATACGCAGTATTTT. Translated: CASSGREGSTDTQYF.

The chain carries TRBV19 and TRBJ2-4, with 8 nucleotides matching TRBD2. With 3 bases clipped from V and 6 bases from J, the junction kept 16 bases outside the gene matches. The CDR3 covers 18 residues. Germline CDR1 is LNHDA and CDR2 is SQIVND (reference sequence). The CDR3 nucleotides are TGTGCCAGTAGTATGGGGTATCATACGGGACTAGGTGGAAACATTCAGTACTTC. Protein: CASSMGYHTGLGGNIQYF.

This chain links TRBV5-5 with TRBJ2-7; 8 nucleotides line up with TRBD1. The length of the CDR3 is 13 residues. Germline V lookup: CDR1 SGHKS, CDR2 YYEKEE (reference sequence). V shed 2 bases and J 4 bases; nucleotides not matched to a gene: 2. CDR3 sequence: CASSLRTGYEQYF. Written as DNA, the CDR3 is TGTGCCAGCAGCTTAAGGACAGGGTACGAGCAGTACTTC.

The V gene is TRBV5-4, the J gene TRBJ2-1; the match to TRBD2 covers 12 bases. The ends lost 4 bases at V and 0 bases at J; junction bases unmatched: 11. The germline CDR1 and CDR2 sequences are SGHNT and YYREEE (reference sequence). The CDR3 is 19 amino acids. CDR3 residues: CASSRGLAGHHSSYNEQFF. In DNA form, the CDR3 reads TGTGCCAGCAGCCGGGGACTAGCGGGCCATCACAGCTCCTACAATGAGCAGTTCTTC.

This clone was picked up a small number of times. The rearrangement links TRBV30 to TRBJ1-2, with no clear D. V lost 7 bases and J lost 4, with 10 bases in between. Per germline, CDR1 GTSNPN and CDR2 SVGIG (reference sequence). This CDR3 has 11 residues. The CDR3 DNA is TGTGCCTTAGAGGGTATCTATGGCTACACCTTC. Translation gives CALEGIYGYTF. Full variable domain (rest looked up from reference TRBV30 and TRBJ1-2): SQTIHQWPATLVQPVGSPLSLECTVEGTSNPNLYWYRQAAGRGLQLLFYSVGIGQISSEVPQNLSASRPQDRQFILSSKKLLLSDSGFYLCALEGIYGYTFGSGTRLTVV.

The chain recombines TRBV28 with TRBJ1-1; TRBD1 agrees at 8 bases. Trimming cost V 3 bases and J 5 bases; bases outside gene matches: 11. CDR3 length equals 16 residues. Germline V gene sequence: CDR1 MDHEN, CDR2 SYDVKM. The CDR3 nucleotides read TGTGCCAGCAGTTTGGGTGGACAGGGAGGGTGGACTGAAGCTTTCTTT. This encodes CASSLGGQGGWTEAFF.

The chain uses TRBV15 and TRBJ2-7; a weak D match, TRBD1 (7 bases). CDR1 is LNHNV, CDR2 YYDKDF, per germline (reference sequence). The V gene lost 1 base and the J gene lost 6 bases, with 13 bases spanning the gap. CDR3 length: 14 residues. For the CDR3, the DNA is TGTGCCACCAGCAGAGTGGGCAGGGGGGCCGAGCAGTACTTC. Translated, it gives CATSRVGRGAEQYF.

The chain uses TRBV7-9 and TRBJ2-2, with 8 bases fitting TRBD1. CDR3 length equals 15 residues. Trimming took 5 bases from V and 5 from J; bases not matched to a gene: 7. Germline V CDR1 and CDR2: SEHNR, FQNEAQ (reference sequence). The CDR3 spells CASSERTGKTGELFF. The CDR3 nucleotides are TGTGCCAGCAGCGAAAGGACAGGGAAGACCGGGGAGCTGTTTTTT.

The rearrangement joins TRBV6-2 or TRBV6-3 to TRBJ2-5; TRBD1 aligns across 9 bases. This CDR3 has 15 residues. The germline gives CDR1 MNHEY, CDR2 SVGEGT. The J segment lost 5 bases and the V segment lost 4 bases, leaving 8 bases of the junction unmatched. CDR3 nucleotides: TGTGCCAGCAGTTGGACGGGACAGGGCTCGGAGACCCAGTACTTC. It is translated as CASSWTGQGSETQYF.

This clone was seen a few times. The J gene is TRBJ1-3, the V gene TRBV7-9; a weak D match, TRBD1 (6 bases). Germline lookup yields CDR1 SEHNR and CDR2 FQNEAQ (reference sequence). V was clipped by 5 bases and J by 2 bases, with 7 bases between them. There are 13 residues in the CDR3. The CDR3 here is CASSHRAGNTIYF. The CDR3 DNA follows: TGTGCCAGCAGCCACAGGGCTGGAAACACCATATATTTT.

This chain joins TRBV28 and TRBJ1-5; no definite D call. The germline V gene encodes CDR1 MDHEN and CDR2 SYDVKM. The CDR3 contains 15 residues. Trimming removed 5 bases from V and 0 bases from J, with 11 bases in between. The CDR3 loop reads CASSRTGYSNQPQHF. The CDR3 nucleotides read TGTGCCAGCAGTAGGACGGGATATAGCAATCAGCCCCAGCATTTT.

The DNA for the CDR3 is TGTGCCAGTAGGGACAGGGGAACAGATACGCAGTATTTT. This sequence encodes CASRDRGTDTQYF. V and J are TRBV19 and TRBJ2-3, with 9 bases matching TRBD1. J lost 3 bases, V lost 6 bases, and 1 base had no gene match. This CDR3 has 13 amino acids. Germline V gene sequence: CDR1 LNHDA, CDR2 SQIVND (reference sequence). Full variable domain (outside the CDR3, taken from reference TRBV19 and TRBJ2-3): DGGITQSPKYLFRKEGQNVTLSCEQNLNHDAMYWYRQDPGQGLRLIYYSQIVNDFQKGDIAEGYSVSREKKESFPLTVTSAQKNPTAFYLCASRDRGTDTQYFGPGTRLTVL.

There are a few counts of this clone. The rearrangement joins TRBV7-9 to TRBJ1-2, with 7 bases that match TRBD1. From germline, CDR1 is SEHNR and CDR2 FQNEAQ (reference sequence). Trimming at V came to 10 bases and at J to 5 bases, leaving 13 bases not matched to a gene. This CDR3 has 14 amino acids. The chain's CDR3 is CATPRDRNSYGYTF. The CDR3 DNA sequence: TGTGCCACCCCTCGGGACAGAAATTCTTATGGCTACACCTTC. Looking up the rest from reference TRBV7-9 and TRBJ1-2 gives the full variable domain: DTGVSQNPRHKITKRGQNVTFRCDPISEHNRLYWYRQTLGQGPEFLTYFQNEAQLEKSRLLSDRFSAERPKGSFSTLEIQRTEQGDSAMYLCATPRDRNSYGYTFGSGTRLTVV.

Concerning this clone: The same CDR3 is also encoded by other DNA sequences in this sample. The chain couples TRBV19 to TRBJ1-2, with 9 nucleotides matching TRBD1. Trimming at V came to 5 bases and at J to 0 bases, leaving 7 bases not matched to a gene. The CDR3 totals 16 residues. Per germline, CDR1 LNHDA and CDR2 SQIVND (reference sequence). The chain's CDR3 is CASSPDRGRANYGYTF. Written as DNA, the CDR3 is TGTGCCAGTAGTCCGGACAGGGGAAGGGCTAACTATGGCTACACCTTC.

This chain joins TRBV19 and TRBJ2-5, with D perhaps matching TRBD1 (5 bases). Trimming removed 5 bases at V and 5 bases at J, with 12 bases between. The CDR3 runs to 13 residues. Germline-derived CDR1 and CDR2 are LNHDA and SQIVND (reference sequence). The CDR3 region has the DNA TGTGCCAGTAGTTCCTGGGGCTTGGAGACCCAGTACTTC. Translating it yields CASSSWGLETQYF. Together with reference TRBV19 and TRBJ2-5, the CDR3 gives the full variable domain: DGGITQSPKYLFRKEGQNVTLSCEQNLNHDAMYWYRQDPGQGLRLIYYSQIVNDFQKGDIAEGYSVSREKKESFPLTVTSAQKNPTAFYLCASSSWGLETQYFGPGTRLLVL.

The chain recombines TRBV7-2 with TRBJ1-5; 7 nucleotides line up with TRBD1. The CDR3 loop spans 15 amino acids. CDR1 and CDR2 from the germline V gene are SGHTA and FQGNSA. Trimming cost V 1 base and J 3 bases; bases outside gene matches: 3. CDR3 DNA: TGTGCCAGCAGCTTAGGACAGGGCGCCAATCAGCCCCAGCATTTT. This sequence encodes CASSLGQGANQPQHF.

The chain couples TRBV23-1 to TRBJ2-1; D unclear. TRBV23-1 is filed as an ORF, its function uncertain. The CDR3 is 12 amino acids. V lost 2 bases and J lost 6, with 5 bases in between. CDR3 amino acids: CASSQRSNEQFF. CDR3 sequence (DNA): TGCGCCAGCAGTCAAAGGAGCAATGAGCAGTTCTTC.

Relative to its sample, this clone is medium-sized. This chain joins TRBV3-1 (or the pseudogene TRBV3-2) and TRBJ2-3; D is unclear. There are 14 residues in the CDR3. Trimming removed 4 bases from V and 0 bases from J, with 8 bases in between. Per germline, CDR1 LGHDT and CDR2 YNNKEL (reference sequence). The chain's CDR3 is CASSLRGSTDTQYF. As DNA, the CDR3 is TGTGCCAGCAGCCTGCGCGGAAGCACAGATACGCAGTATTTT.

The CDR3 DNA is TGTGCCAGCAGTCCAAGCGGCTACGAGCAGTACTTC. It yields the protein CASSPSGYEQYF. The genes are TRBV14 and TRBJ2-7; TRBD2 might be the D (5 bases). CDR3 length: 12 amino acids. The germline V gene encodes CDR1 SGHDN and CDR2 FVKESK. Trimming stripped 6 bases from V and 3 bases from J, with 9 bases between.

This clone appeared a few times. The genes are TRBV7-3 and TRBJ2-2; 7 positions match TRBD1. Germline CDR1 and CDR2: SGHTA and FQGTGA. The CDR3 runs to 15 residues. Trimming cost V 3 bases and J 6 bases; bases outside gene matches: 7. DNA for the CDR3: TGTGCCAGCAGCTTTAGACAGGGAATTCCCGGGGAGCTGTTTTTT. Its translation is CASSFRQGIPGELFF.

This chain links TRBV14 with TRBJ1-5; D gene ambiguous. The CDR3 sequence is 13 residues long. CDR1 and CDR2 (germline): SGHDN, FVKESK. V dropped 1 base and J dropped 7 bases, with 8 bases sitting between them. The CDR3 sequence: CASSQVAGQPQHF. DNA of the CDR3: TGTGCCAGCAGCCAAGTCGCGGGCCAGCCCCAGCATTTT.

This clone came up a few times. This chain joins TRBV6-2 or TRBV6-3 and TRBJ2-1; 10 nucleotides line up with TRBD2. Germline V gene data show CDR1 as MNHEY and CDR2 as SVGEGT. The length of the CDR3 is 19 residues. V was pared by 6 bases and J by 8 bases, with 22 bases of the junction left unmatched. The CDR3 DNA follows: TGTGCCAGCAGCCGGAAGAGGATTTTAGCGGGAGGAGGGTTGGATGAGCAGTTCTTC. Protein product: CASSRKRILAGGGLDEQFF.